The text below deals with one T cell receptor beta chain. Its matching antigen is unknown. PCR amplification relied on 60 Vbeta primers (plus 13 Jbeta primers). This table comes from immunoSEQ multiplex PCR, and its TCRdb copy is limited to in-frame clones, with some not included. The data contain around 150,000 clones, approximately 77% of them singletons. The data derive from a study of cytomegalovirus exposure and HLA in healthy donors. General study results and limits: Rare TCR sequences predominated, though certain public TCRs were found in many donors.

V shed 0 bases, J shed 2 bases, and the junction held 2 bases outside the gene matches. CDR1 MGHRA and CDR2 YSYEKL come from the germline V gene. This CDR3 comprises 15 residues. The rearrangement joins TRBV4-1 to TRBJ2-5; 8 bases are a match to TRBD1. Sequencing was done on a sample of PBMCs. This sequence was found in a man under 40 in good health and CMV-seropositive. The CDR3: CASSQEGQDQETQYF. The CDR3 DNA is TGCGCCAGCAGCCAAGAGGGACAGGATCAAGAGACCCAGTACTTC.